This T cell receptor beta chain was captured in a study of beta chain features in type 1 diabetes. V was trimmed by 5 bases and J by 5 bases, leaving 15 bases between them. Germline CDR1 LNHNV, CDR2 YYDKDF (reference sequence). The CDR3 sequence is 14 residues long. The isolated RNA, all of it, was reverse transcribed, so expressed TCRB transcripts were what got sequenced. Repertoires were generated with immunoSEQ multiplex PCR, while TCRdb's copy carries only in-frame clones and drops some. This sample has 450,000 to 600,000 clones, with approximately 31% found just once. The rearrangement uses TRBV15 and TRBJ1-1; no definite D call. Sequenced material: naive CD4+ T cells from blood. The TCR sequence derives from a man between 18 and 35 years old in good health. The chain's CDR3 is CATSRPRGFTEAFF. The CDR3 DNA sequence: TGTGCCACCAGCCGCCCTCGGGGATTTACTGAAGCTTTCTTT.